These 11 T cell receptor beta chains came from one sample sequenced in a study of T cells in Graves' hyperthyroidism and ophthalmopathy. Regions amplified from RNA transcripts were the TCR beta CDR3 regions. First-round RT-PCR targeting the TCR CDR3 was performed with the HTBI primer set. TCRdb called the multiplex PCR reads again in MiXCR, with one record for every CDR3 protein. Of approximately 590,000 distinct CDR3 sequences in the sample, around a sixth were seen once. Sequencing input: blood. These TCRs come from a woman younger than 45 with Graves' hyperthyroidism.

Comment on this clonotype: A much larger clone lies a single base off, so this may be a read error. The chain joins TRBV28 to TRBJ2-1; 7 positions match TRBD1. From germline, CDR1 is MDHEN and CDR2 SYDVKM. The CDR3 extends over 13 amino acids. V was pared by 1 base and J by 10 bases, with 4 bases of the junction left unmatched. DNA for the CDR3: TGTGCCAGCAGTTTATTTCAGGGGGACGAGCAGTTCTTC. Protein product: CASSLFQGDEQFF.

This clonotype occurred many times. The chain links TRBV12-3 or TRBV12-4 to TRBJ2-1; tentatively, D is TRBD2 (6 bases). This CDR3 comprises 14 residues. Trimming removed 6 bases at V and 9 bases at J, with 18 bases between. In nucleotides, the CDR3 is TGTGCCAGCAGAACCGACCGGGACTCTGTTGAGCAGTTCTTC. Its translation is CASRTDRDSVEQFF.

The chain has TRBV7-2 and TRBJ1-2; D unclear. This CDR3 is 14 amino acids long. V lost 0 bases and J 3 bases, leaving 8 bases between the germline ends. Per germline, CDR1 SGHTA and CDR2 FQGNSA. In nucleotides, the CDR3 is TGTGCCAGCAGCTTAGCAGGAAGGGACTATGGCTACACCTTC. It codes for CASSLAGRDYGYTF.

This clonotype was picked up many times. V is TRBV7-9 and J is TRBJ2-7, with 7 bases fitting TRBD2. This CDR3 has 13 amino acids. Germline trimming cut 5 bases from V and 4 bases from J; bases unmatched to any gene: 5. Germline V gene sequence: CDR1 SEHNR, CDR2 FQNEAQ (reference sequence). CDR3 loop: CASSPREGYEQYF. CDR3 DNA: TGTGCCAGCAGCCCCAGGGAGGGGTACGAGCAGTACTTC.

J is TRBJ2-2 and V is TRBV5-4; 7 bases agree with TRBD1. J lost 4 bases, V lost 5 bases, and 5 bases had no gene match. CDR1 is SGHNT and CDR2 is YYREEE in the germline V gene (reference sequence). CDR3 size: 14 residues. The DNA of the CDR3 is TGTGCCAGCAGGGCTGCAGGGGGCACCGGGGAGCTGTTTTTT. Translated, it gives CASRAAGGTGELFF.

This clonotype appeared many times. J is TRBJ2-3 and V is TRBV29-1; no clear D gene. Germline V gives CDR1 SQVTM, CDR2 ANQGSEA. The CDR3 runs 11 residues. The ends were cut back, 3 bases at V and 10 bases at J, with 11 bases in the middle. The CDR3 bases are TGCAGCGTTGATGTGCTAGGACCGCAGTATTTT. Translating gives CSVDVLGPQYF.

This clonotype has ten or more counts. The CDR3 spells CAWSAAVAGIDTQYF. Written as DNA, the CDR3 is TGTGCCTGGAGTGCTGCGGTAGCGGGTATAGATACGCAGTATTTT. The V and J genes are TRBV30 and TRBJ2-3, with 7 positions matching TRBD2. With V trimmed by 1 base and J by 5 bases, 9 bases remained unmatched. There are 15 residues in the CDR3. Germline V gene data show CDR1 as GTSNPN and CDR2 as SVGIG (reference sequence).

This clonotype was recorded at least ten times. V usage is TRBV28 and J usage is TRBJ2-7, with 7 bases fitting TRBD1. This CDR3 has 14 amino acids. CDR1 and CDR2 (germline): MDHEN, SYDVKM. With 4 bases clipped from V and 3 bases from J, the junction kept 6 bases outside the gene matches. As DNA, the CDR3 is TGTGCCAGCAGTTCCGGGACAGACCTCTACGAGCAGTACTTC. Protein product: CASSSGTDLYEQYF.

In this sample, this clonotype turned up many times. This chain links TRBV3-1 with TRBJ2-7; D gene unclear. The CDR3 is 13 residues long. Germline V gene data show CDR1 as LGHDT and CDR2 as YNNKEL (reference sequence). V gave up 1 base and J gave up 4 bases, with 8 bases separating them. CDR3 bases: TGTGCCAGCAGCCAAGGTCAAAAATACGAGCAGTACTTC. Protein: CASSQGQKYEQYF.

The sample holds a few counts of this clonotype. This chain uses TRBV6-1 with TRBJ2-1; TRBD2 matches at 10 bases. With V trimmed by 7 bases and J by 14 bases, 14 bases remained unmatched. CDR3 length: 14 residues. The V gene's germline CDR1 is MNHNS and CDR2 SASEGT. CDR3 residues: CASTLTSGSSIEFF. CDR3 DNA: TGTGCCAGCACCCTGACTAGCGGGTCGTCGATTGAGTTCTTC.

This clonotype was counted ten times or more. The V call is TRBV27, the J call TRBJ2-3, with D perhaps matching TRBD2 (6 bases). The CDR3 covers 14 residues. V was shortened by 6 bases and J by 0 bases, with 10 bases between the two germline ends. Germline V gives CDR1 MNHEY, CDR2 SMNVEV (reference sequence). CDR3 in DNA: TGTGCCAGCAGCGGACTAACTAGCACAGATACGCAGTATTTT. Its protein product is CASSGLTSTDTQYF.